A selection of T cell receptor beta chains follows, all from one sample in a study of glioma-infiltrating T cells. Via MiXCR, TCRdb re-called the multiplex PCR reads, giving one row per CDR3 protein. This table holds about 3,400 distinct CDR3 sequences, 15% to 20% found once. The sample consisted of glioma tissue, nonneoplastic brain tissue, or PBMCs (not recorded which). The source of these receptors is a human donor with low-grade glioma or glioblastoma, undergoing nonglioma brain surgery, or in good health (not recorded which). Each CDR3 is given with its conserved first and last residue. Each record gives: V gene, J gene, D gene, clone size, CDR3 DNA, CDR3 protein. A D gene is named only where the DNA matches it firmly. Where a row states a size, it is once, few, many or the class of an expanded clone; other rows omit it.

v_call: TRBV14; j_call: TRBJ1-1; d_call: -; clone_size: large; cdr3_nt: TGTGCCAGCAGCCAAGACGAGGGCTTGAACACTGAAGCTTTCTTT; cdr3_aa: CASSQDEGLNTEAFF
v_call: TRBV29-1; j_call: TRBJ1-3; d_call: TRBD1; clone_size: many; cdr3_nt: TGCAGCGCCGGGACAGGGGGCTCTGGAAACACCATATATTTT; cdr3_aa: CSAGTGGSGNTIYF
v_call: TRBV7-6; j_call: TRBJ2-3; d_call: -; clone_size: medium-sized; cdr3_nt: TGTGCCAGCAGCTTGTGGCTAGCCTCAGATACGCAGTATTTT; cdr3_aa: CASSLWLASDTQYF
v_call: TRBV12-3/TRBV12-4; j_call: TRBJ1-1; d_call: -; clone_size: many; cdr3_nt: TGTGCCAGCAGTTTCGGTCCCAGTACTGAAGCTTTCTTT; cdr3_aa: CASSFGPSTEAFF
v_call: TRBV28; j_call: TRBJ1-1; d_call: -; clone_size: large; cdr3_nt: TGTGCCAGCAGTTTACACAGGAACACTGAAGCTTTCTTT; cdr3_aa: CASSLHRNTEAFF
v_call: TRBV12-3/TRBV12-4; j_call: TRBJ2-5; d_call: TRBD1; clone_size: -; cdr3_nt: TGTGCCAGCAGGAAGGACAGGGTAGAGACCCAGTACTTC; cdr3_aa: CASRKDRVETQYF
v_call: TRBV28; j_call: TRBJ1-2; d_call: -; clone_size: medium-sized; cdr3_nt: TGTGCCAGCAGTGACCCGCGGACAGTCCCAGTGGACTATGGCTACACCTTC; cdr3_aa: CASSDPRTVPVDYGYTF
v_call: TRBV19; j_call: TRBJ1-4; d_call: -; clone_size: few; cdr3_nt: TGTGCCAGTAGTATAAATAGGGCCTGGCAACCTAATGAAAAACTGTTTTTT; cdr3_aa: CASSINRAWQPNEKLFF
v_call: TRBV25-1; j_call: TRBJ2-3; d_call: -; clone_size: medium-sized; cdr3_nt: TGTGCCAGCAGTGACTCACGCCCTCGGACAGTGAGCACAGATACGCAGTATTTT; cdr3_aa: CASSDSRPRTVSTDTQYF
v_call: TRBV20-1; j_call: TRBJ2-2; d_call: -; clone_size: -; cdr3_nt: TGCAGTGCTAGGGAACCAGGGCCGCGCGGAGTCACCGGGGAGCTGTTTTTT; cdr3_aa: CSAREPGPRGVTGELFF
v_call: TRBV7-2; j_call: TRBJ2-5; d_call: TRBD2; clone_size: medium-sized; cdr3_nt: TGTGCCAGCAGCTTAGGTCTAGCGGGGCGGTCCAAGGGAGAGACCCAGTACTTC; cdr3_aa: CASSLGLAGRSKGETQYF
v_call: TRBV19; j_call: TRBJ2-2; d_call: -; clone_size: few; cdr3_nt: TGTGCCAGTAGTATAAAGGCAGGGGGGACCGGGGAGCTGTTTTTT; cdr3_aa: CASSIKAGGTGELFF
v_call: TRBV12-3/TRBV12-4; j_call: TRBJ2-3; d_call: TRBD2; clone_size: many; cdr3_nt: TGTGCCAGCAGCCCTGAGCGGGGGCCTAGCACAGATACGCAGTATTTT; cdr3_aa: CASSPERGPSTDTQYF
v_call: TRBV2; j_call: TRBJ1-5; d_call: -; clone_size: many; cdr3_nt: TGTGCCAGCAGTGCACTAATGACGCCCCAGCATTTT; cdr3_aa: CASSALMTPQHF
v_call: TRBV27; j_call: TRBJ1-2; d_call: -; clone_size: -; cdr3_nt: TGTGCCAGCAGTCAATGGGGGCGCCAGACGTCGGACTATAACTACACCTTC; cdr3_aa: CASSQWGRQTSDYNYTF
v_call: TRBV6-6; j_call: TRBJ2-3; d_call: -; clone_size: medium-sized; cdr3_nt: TGTGCCAGCAGTTACTCGGCGGGGGCTAGCACAGATACGCAGTATTTT; cdr3_aa: CASSYSAGASTDTQYF
v_call: TRBV6-7; j_call: TRBJ2-4; d_call: -; clone_size: medium-sized; cdr3_nt: TGTGCCAGAAAGAACCATCCAACCGGGCCGGTGCAAAACATTCAGTACTTC; cdr3_aa: CARKNHPTGPVQNIQYF
v_call: TRBV20-1; j_call: TRBJ2-1; d_call: -; clone_size: large; cdr3_nt: TGCAGTGCTCCGACAACCCAAGGTTACAATGAGCAGTTCTTC; cdr3_aa: CSAPTTQGYNEQFF
v_call: TRBV9; j_call: TRBJ1-3; d_call: TRBD1; clone_size: many; cdr3_nt: TGTGCCAGCAGCGTAGCAGGGACAGGGGGCATCCTCGGCTCTGGAAACACCATATATTTT; cdr3_aa: CASSVAGTGGILGSGNTIYF
v_call: TRBV20-1; j_call: TRBJ1-1; d_call: -; clone_size: medium-sized; cdr3_nt: TGCAGTGCCCCGAGGGGGGGAACGAACACTGAAGCTTTCTTT; cdr3_aa: CSAPRGGTNTEAFF
v_call: TRBV2; j_call: TRBJ1-1; d_call: -; clone_size: -; cdr3_nt: TGTGCCAGCACCGGGGGTCATAACACTGAAGCTTTCTTT; cdr3_aa: CASTGGHNTEAFF
v_call: TRBV3-1; j_call: TRBJ1-1; d_call: TRBD1; clone_size: many; cdr3_nt: TGTGCCAGCAGCCAAGATTTTAGGGGGCGACAAGCTTTCTTT; cdr3_aa: CASSQDFRGRQAFF
v_call: TRBV5-1; j_call: TRBJ1-1; d_call: -; clone_size: large; cdr3_nt: TGCGCCAGCGGCACAGGGAGCACTGAAGCTTTCTTT; cdr3_aa: CASGTGSTEAFF
v_call: TRBV5-1; j_call: TRBJ2-1; d_call: TRBD2; clone_size: -; cdr3_nt: TGCACCAGCAGCCCGCCCGCCGGGGGGGGGAACAATGAGCAGTTCTTC; cdr3_aa: CTSSPPAGGGNNEQFF
v_call: TRBV28; j_call: TRBJ1-1; d_call: -; clone_size: many; cdr3_nt: TGTGCCAGCAGTTTCTTTCGAAGGGCTGAAGCTTTCTTT; cdr3_aa: CASSFFRRAEAFF
v_call: TRBV5-5; j_call: TRBJ2-4; d_call: TRBD1; clone_size: few; cdr3_nt: TGTGCCAGCAGCGGTGGTGGGACAGGGGGTGCCATTCAGTACTTC; cdr3_aa: CASSGGGTGGAIQYF
v_call: TRBV7-6; j_call: TRBJ1-1; d_call: -; clone_size: medium-sized; cdr3_nt: TGTGCCAGCAGCCCACGGGTGGGGGGAGTGAACACTGAAGCTTTCTTT; cdr3_aa: CASSPRVGGVNTEAFF
v_call: TRBV19; j_call: TRBJ1-1; d_call: -; clone_size: few; cdr3_nt: TGTGCCAGTAGTAACCGACAGGTCTTTGCGGGCACTGAAGCTTTCTTT; cdr3_aa: CASSNRQVFAGTEAFF
v_call: TRBV6-6; j_call: TRBJ2-1; d_call: -; clone_size: medium-sized; cdr3_nt: TGTGCCAGCAGTTACAGGCCGACAAATGAGCAGTTCTTC; cdr3_aa: CASSYRPTNEQFF
v_call: TRBV28; j_call: TRBJ2-3; d_call: -; clone_size: many; cdr3_nt: TGTGCCAGCAGTTTCGGGCTCCCCACAGATACGCAGTATTTT; cdr3_aa: CASSFGLPTDTQYF
v_call: TRBV28; j_call: TRBJ2-5; d_call: TRBD1; clone_size: medium-sized; cdr3_nt: TGTGCCACCGGAGGACAGGGGTACTATACCCAGTACTTC; cdr3_aa: CATGGQGYYTQYF
v_call: TRBV2; j_call: TRBJ2-2; d_call: TRBD2; clone_size: many; cdr3_nt: TGTGCCAGCAGTGAAGGGCTAGCGGGAAGGACCGGGGAGCTGTTTTTT; cdr3_aa: CASSEGLAGRTGELFF
v_call: TRBV12-3/TRBV12-4; j_call: TRBJ1-5; d_call: TRBD1; clone_size: few; cdr3_nt: TGTGCCAGCAGTTCTGACAGGGGGCCGGAATATCAGCCCCAGCATTTT; cdr3_aa: CASSSDRGPEYQPQHF
v_call: TRBV11-2; j_call: TRBJ1-4; d_call: TRBD1; clone_size: -; cdr3_nt: TGTGCCAGCAGCTCACCACAGGGGTACTATGAAAAACTGCTTTTT; cdr3_aa: CASSSPQGYYEKLLF
v_call: TRBV6-1; j_call: TRBJ2-5; d_call: -; clone_size: medium-sized; cdr3_nt: TGTGCCAGCAGCCCCCATGAGACCCAGTACTTC; cdr3_aa: CASSPHETQYF
v_call: TRBV7-2; j_call: TRBJ2-3; d_call: -; clone_size: -; cdr3_nt: TGTGCCAGCGGCCCTTATGGGGACACGCAGTATTTT; cdr3_aa: CASGPYGDTQYF
v_call: TRBV4-1; j_call: TRBJ2-5; d_call: -; clone_size: many; cdr3_nt: TGCGCCAGCAGCCAAGATTCGGGGACATTTCAAGAGACCCAGTACTTC; cdr3_aa: CASSQDSGTFQETQYF
v_call: TRBV7-9; j_call: TRBJ2-3; d_call: -; clone_size: few; cdr3_nt: TGTGCCAGCAGCTATACCTCACTAAACCCAGATACGCAGTATTTT; cdr3_aa: CASSYTSLNPDTQYF
v_call: TRBV10-3; j_call: TRBJ1-3; d_call: -; clone_size: many; cdr3_nt: TGTGCCATCAGTGACCCTAGGACAACCTCTGGAAACACCATATATTTT; cdr3_aa: CAISDPRTTSGNTIYF
v_call: TRBV28; j_call: TRBJ2-1; d_call: -; clone_size: medium-sized; cdr3_nt: TGTGCCAGCAGTCCCCCTACCCCACCGCCCGCCAATGAGCAGTTCTTC; cdr3_aa: CASSPPTPPPANEQFF
v_call: TRBV6-1; j_call: TRBJ1-5; d_call: -; clone_size: large; cdr3_nt: TGTGCCAGCAGTGCGTATCAGCCCCAGCATTTT; cdr3_aa: CASSAYQPQHF